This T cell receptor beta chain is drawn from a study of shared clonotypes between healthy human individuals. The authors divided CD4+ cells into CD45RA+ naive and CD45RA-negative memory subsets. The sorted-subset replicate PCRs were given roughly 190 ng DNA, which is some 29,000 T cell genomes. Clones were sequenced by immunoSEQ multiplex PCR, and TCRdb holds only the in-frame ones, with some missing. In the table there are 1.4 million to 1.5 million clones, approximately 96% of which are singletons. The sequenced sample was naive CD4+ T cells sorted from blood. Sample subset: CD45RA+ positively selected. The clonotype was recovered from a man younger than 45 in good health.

CDR3 coding DNA: TGTGCCAGTAGTAGACCCGGGACAGGGGACGAAAAACTGTTTTTT. Its protein product is CASSRPGTGDEKLFF. The genes are TRBV19 and TRBJ1-4; 10 bases align to TRBD1. This CDR3 is 15 amino acids long. V gave up 4 bases and J gave up 8 bases; unmatched junction bases: 7. Germline CDR1 reads LNHDA; CDR2 reads SQIVND (reference sequence). The complete variable domain, with remaining parts taken from reference TRBV19 and TRBJ1-4, reads DGGITQSPKYLFRKEGQNVTLSCEQNLNHDAMYWYRQDPGQGLRLIYYSQIVNDFQKGDIAEGYSVSREKKESFPLTVTSAQKNPTAFYLCASSRPGTGDEKLFFGSGTQLSVL.